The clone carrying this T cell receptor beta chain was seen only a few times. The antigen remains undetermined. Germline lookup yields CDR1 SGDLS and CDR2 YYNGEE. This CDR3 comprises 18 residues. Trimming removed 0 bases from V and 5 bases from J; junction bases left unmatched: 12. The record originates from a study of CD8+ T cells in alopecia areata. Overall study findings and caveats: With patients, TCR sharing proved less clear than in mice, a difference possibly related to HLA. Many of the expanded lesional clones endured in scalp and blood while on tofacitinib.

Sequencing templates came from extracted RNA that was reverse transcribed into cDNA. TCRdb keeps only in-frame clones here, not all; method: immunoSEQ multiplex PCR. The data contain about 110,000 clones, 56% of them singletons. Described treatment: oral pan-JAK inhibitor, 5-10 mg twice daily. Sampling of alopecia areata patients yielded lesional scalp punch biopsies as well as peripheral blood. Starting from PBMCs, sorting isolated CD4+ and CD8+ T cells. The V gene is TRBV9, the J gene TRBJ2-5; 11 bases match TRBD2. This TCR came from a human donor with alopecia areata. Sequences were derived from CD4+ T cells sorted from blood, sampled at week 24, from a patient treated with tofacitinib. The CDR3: CASSVGLAGGPGTETQYF. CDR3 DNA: TGTGCCAGCAGCGTAGGGCTAGCGGGGGGCCCAGGCACGGAGACCCAGTACTTC.